The TCR beta chain under discussion was sequenced for a study of OX40 agonist ivuxolimab in advanced cancers. The CDR3 is made up of 18 amino acids. This table comes from immunoSEQ multiplex PCR, and its TCRdb copy is limited to in-frame clones, with some not included. Seen here are 45,000 to 50,000 clones, more than 85% observed once, and the top ten hold less than 60%. The sequence was collected from an adult with an advanced solid tumor such as melanoma, head and neck, liver or kidney cancer. The chain links TRBV21-1 to TRBJ2-1; the DNA was not compared with TRBD2, the D call given in the table. TRBV21-1 is a documented pseudogene. Sequencing was performed on CD4+ or CD8+ T cells sorted from blood, taken in a trial of the OX40 agonist ivuxolimab. The CDR3 region has the DNA TGTGCCAGCAGCAAAGTAGGGGACTACCCCCCCGAGGGGGATGAGCAGTTCTTC. The encoded protein is CASSKVGDYPPEGDEQFF.